The 26 T cell receptor beta chains listed next were all sequenced from one sample in a study of blood T cell repertoires in COVID-19. Profiling relied on immunoSEQ multiplex PCR, and the TCRdb table lists in-frame clones only, not all of them. In the table there are under 200,000 clones, 83% of which are singletons. The sample taken for sequencing was peripheral blood. The receptors were sampled from a woman aged 80 or over with acute or convalescent COVID-19.

The chain employs TRBV6-4 and TRBJ2-1; 10 positions agree with TRBD1. V trimming: 6 bases; J trimming: 5 bases; junction bases outside the gene matches: 4. CDR3 size: 14 residues. Per germline, CDR1 MRHNA and CDR2 SNTAGT. Here the CDR3 reads CASSRDRGNNEQFF. CDR3 DNA sequence: TGTGCCAGCAGCCGGGACAGGGGCAACAATGAGCAGTTCTTC.

The rearrangement uses TRBV30 and TRBJ1-1, with D possibly being TRBD1 (5 bases). V was cut by 3 bases and J by 0 bases, with 11 bases left in between. CDR1 is GTSNPN, CDR2 SVGIG, per germline (reference sequence). The CDR3 sequence is 14 residues long. CDR3 protein: CAWRGDSLNTEAFF. DNA of the CDR3: TGTGCCTGGAGGGGGGACTCTTTGAACACTGAAGCTTTCTTT.

The rearrangement joins TRBV7-2 to TRBJ2-5; 8 bases line up with TRBD1. Germline V gene sequence: CDR1 SGHTA, CDR2 FQGNSA. This CDR3 comprises 15 residues. V gave up 6 bases and J gave up 0 bases; unmatched junction bases: 6. DNA of the CDR3: TGTGCCAGCAGACCCGGACAGGGAGACCAAGAGACCCAGTACTTC. Protein: CASRPGQGDQETQYF. Based on the CDR3 plus reference TRBV7-2 and TRBJ2-5, the full variable domain is GAGVSQSPSNKVTEKGKDVELRCDPISGHTALYWYRQSLGQGLEFLIYFQGNSAPDKSGLPSDRFSAERTGGSVSTLTIQRTQQEDSAVYLCASRPGQGDQETQYFGPGTRLLVL.

The V gene is TRBV2, the J gene TRBJ1-5; 7 bases agree with TRBD1. Germline V gene data show CDR1 as SNHLY and CDR2 as FYNNEI. This CDR3 comprises 14 residues. V gave up 5 bases and J gave up 4 bases; unmatched junction bases: 5. Here the CDR3 DNA reads TGTGCCAGCAGTCAAGGGGGCGGTAATCAGCCCCAGCATTTT. Amino acids: CASSQGGGNQPQHF.

The V gene is TRBV27, the J gene TRBJ2-7; 8 bases match TRBD2. Germline V gene data show CDR1 as MNHEY and CDR2 as SMNVEV (reference sequence). CDR3 length equals 14 residues. Trimming removed 5 bases from V and 7 bases from J; junction bases left unmatched: 10. This CDR3 is CASSASTGLGEQYF. The CDR3 DNA reads as TGTGCCAGCAGTGCCTCGACGGGACTAGGGGAGCAGTACTTC.

The chain is built from TRBV12-3 or TRBV12-4 and TRBJ1-5; D remains ambiguous. V was cut by 7 bases and J by 12 bases, with 16 bases left in between. The length of the CDR3 is 12 residues. The CDR3 protein is CASTAGTSVQHF. The CDR3, as DNA: TGTGCCAGCACCGCAGGTACCTCCGTCCAGCATTTT.

This CDR3 reads CASSSDSADGEKLFF. The CDR3 nucleotides read TGTGCCAGCAGCTCTGACAGTGCCGATGGTGAAAAACTGTTTTTT. V and J are TRBV7-2 and TRBJ1-4, with a possible D match to TRBD1 (5 bases). Trimming shortened V by 4 bases and J by 7 bases, and 16 bases separated the two germline ends. Germline V lookup: CDR1 SGHTA, CDR2 FQGNSA. The CDR3 totals 15 residues.

The chain recombines TRBV15 with TRBJ2-2; 11 nucleotides align to TRBD1. The germline gives CDR1 LNHNV, CDR2 YYDKDF (reference sequence). J gave up 5 bases and V 6 bases, and 8 bases lay outside the gene matches. The length of the CDR3 is 16 residues. DNA of the CDR3: TGTGCCACCAGGCTGGCTGGACAGGGGGCAACCGGGGAGCTGTTTTTT. This gives the protein CATRLAGQGATGELFF.

The chain has TRBV7-9 and TRBJ1-5; D gene unclear. With 6 bases removed from V and 0 bases from J, the gap between germline ends came to 9 bases. CDR3 length: 14 residues. The germline V gene has CDR1 SEHNR and CDR2 FQNEAQ (reference sequence). CDR3: CASSRTDSNQPQHF. DNA of the CDR3: TGTGCCAGCAGTCGAACAGATAGCAATCAGCCCCAGCATTTT.

The chain uses TRBV6-5 and TRBJ1-5; D perhaps matches TRBD1 (6 bases). The V end lost 6 bases, the J end lost 1 base, and 10 bases lay between the germline ends. The CDR3 length is 14 residues. CDR1 is MNHEY, CDR2 SVGAGI, per germline. This CDR3 is CASSPGQSNQPQHF. The DNA for the CDR3 is TGTGCCAGCAGCCCCGGACAGAGCAATCAGCCCCAGCATTTT.

This chain joins TRBV28 and TRBJ2-2; D not certain. The V gene lost 3 bases and the J gene lost 5 bases, with 7 bases spanning the gap. This CDR3 spans 13 amino acids. The germline CDR1 and CDR2 sequences are MDHEN and SYDVKM. The CDR3 sequence is CASSLGLTGELFF. The CDR3 coding sequence is TGTGCCAGCAGTTTGGGCCTTACCGGGGAGCTGTTTTTT.

V and J are TRBV9 and TRBJ1-3; tentatively, D is TRBD1 (5 bases). V was shortened by 0 bases and J by 2 bases, with 12 bases between the two germline ends. This CDR3 region has 16 residues. Per the germline V gene, CDR1 is SGDLS and CDR2 is YYNGEE. The CDR3 nucleotides are TGTGCCAGCAGCGTAGATCCAGGGAGGACTGGAAACACCATATATTTT. It specifies CASSVDPGRTGNTIYF. Together with reference TRBV9 and TRBJ1-3, the CDR3 gives the full variable domain: DSGVTQTPKHLITATGQRVTLRCSPRSGDLSVYWYQQSLDQGLQFLIQYYNGEERAKGNILERFSAQQFPDLHSELNLSSLELGDSALYFCASSVDPGRTGNTIYFGEGSWLTVV.

The rearrangement joins TRBV2 to TRBJ2-7; 7 bases map to TRBD1. Germline V CDR1 and CDR2: SNHLY, FYNNEI. The CDR3 spans 12 residues. V gave up 4 bases and J gave up 4 bases; unmatched junction bases: 1. The CDR3 DNA reads TGTGCCAGCAGTGGACAGGGATACGAGCAGTACTTC. Its protein product is CASSGQGYEQYF.

The chain employs TRBV7-6 and TRBJ2-2; TRBD2 matches 15 bases. The V gene end was trimmed by 8 bases and the J gene end by 4 bases; junction bases not matched to a gene: 5. The germline gives CDR1 SGHVS, CDR2 FNYEAQ. The CDR3 consists of 16 residues. CDR3 residues: CASGLAGGQSTGELFF. DNA for the CDR3: TGTGCCAGCGGACTAGCGGGGGGGCAGTCCACCGGGGAGCTGTTTTTT.

The chain carries TRBV6-5 and TRBJ2-7; 15 bases match TRBD2. Germline lookup yields CDR1 MNHEY and CDR2 SVGAGI. The CDR3 spans 14 residues. V lost 7 bases, J lost 7 bases, and 5 bases stayed unmatched. The CDR3 loop is CASTRTSGRGEQYF. CDR3 coding DNA: TGTGCCAGCACCAGGACTAGCGGGAGGGGTGAGCAGTACTTC.

V and J are TRBV5-4 and TRBJ2-3; perhaps TRBD2 as D (5 bases). The germline V gene has CDR1 SGHNT and CDR2 YYREEE (reference sequence). The CDR3 sequence is 14 residues long. The ends were cut back, 0 bases at V and 2 bases at J, with 7 bases in the middle. CDR3: CASSLGSVTDTQYF. For the CDR3, the DNA is TGTGCCAGCAGCTTGGGTAGCGTCACAGATACGCAGTATTTT.

This sequence joins TRBV9 and TRBJ2-2; tentatively, D is TRBD2 (5 bases). Deletions cut 0 bases from V and 3 bases from J, with 12 bases between. The CDR3 runs to 16 residues. CDR1 is SGDLS and CDR2 is YYNGEE in the germline V gene. The CDR3 is CASSVDAGGYTGELFF. The CDR3 DNA follows: TGTGCCAGCAGCGTAGACGCCGGCGGGTACACCGGGGAGCTGTTTTTT.

Only a few counts were recorded for this clone. V is TRBV11-3 and J is TRBJ1-1; unclear D gene. CDR3 size: 13 residues. Per germline, CDR1 SGHNT and CDR2 YENEEA. V was shortened by 5 bases and J by 1 base, with 8 bases between the two germline ends. The CDR3: CASSRGRNTEAFF. In DNA, the CDR3 is TGTGCCAGCAGCCGGGGTAGGAACACTGAAGCTTTCTTT.

The V and J genes are TRBV6-5 and TRBJ1-3; tentative D call: TRBD1 (5 bases). Germline V gene sequence: CDR1 MNHEY, CDR2 SVGAGI. There are 15 residues in the CDR3. V was pared by 6 bases and J by 0 bases, with 12 bases between. CDR3 in amino acids: CASRMAGGSGNTIYF. The CDR3, as DNA: TGTGCCAGCAGGATGGCGGGGGGCTCTGGAAACACCATATATTTT.

The J gene is TRBJ2-1, the V gene TRBV21-1; the DNA was not used to check the table's D call, TRBD2. TRBV21-1 is a pseudogene. The CDR3 runs 17 residues. The CDR3 DNA follows: TGTGCCAGCAGCCATAGGAAGTCGGGACTAGATTACAATGAGCAGTTCTTC. Translating it yields CASSHRKSGLDYNEQFF.

The genes are TRBV2 and TRBJ2-5; 7 bases fit TRBD2. Unmatched junction bases numbered 7, after V lost 11 bases and J lost 4 bases. Germline values: CDR1 SNHLY, CDR2 FYNNEI. This CDR3 is 12 amino acids long. The CDR3 spells CAAKLAPETQYF. The CDR3 DNA sequence: TGTGCCGCCAAACTAGCGCCAGAGACCCAGTACTTC.

V gene TRBV24-1 combines with J gene TRBJ2-2; maybe TRBD2 (6 bases). Germline V CDR1 and CDR2: KGHDR, SFDVKD. The V and J ends lost 3 bases and 5 bases respectively, with 18 bases between them. The CDR3 covers 17 residues. The CDR3 loop is CATSDGGTLTGTGELFF. The CDR3, as DNA: TGTGCCACCAGTGATGGGGGGACCCTAACGGGGACCGGGGAGCTGTTTTTT.

This clone was found a few times. The rearrangement links TRBV9 to TRBJ1-5; D is unresolved. Germline CDR1 is SGDLS and CDR2 is YYNGEE. CDR3 length: 14 amino acids. Between the trimmed V and J ends, which lost 0 bases and 5 bases, there was a span of 9 bases. The CDR3 bases are TGTGCCAGCAGCGTAGGGGCATCAGATCAGCCCCAGCATTTT. Translated, it gives CASSVGASDQPQHF.

CDR3 DNA: TGCAGCGTCCTCCGGGACAGGGACTACGAGCAGTACTTC. Amino acid sequence: CSVLRDRDYEQYF. The chain employs TRBV29-1 and TRBJ2-7; 9 nucleotides line up with TRBD1. The CDR3 runs to 13 residues. Germline V CDR1 and CDR2: SQVTM, ANQGSEA. The junction had 6 bases not matched to a gene; V was cut back by 6 bases and J by 3 bases.

The gene calls are TRBV7-9 and TRBJ2-7; D ambiguous. Germline CDR1 is SEHNR and CDR2 is FQNEAQ (reference sequence). The CDR3 extends over 12 amino acids. V was cut by 3 bases and J by 2 bases, with 5 bases left in between. CDR3 sequence reads: CASSFSPYEQYF. The CDR3 nucleotides are TGTGCCAGCAGCTTCTCTCCCTACGAGCAGTACTTC.

The rearrangement uses TRBV10-3 and TRBJ1-4; D gene uncertain. Between the trimmed V and J ends, which lost 3 bases and 3 bases, there was a span of 8 bases. The CDR3 is 14 residues long. Germline assignment: CDR1 ENHRY and CDR2 SYGVKD. The CDR3 loop is CAISDGQPNEKLFF. The DNA for the CDR3 is TGTGCCATCAGTGATGGGCAGCCTAATGAAAAACTGTTTTTT.